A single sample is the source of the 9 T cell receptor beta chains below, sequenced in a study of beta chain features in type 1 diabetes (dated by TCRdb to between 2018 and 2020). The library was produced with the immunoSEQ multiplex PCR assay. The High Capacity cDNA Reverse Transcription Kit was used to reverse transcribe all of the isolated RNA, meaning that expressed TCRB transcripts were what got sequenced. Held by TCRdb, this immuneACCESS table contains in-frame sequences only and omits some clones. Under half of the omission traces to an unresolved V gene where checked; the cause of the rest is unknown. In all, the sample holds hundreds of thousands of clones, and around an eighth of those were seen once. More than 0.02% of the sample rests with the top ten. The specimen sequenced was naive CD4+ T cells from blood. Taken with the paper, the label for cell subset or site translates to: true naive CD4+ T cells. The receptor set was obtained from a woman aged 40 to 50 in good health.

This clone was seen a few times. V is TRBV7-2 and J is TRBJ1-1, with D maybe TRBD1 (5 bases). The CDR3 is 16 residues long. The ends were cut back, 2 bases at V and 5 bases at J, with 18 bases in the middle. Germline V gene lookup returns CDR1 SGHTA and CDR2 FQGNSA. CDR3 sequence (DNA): TGTGCCAGCAGCTTAACGGCAGGGTGGACAAGGACTGAAGCTTTCTTT. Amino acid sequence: CASSLTAGWTRTEAFF.

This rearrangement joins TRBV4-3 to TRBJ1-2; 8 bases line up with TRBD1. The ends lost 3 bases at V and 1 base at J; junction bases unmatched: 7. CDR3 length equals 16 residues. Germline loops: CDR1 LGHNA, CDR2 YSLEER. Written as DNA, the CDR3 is TGCGCCAGCAGCCAGAGGACAGGGCTAGGTAACTATGGCTACACCTTC. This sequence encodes CASSQRTGLGNYGYTF.

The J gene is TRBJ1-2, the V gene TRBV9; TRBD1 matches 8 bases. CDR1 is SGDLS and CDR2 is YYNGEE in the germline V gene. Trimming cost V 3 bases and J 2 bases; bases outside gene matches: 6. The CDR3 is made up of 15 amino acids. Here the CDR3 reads CASSDYRGVNYGYTF. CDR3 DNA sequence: TGTGCCAGCAGCGATTACAGGGGGGTGAACTATGGCTACACCTTC.

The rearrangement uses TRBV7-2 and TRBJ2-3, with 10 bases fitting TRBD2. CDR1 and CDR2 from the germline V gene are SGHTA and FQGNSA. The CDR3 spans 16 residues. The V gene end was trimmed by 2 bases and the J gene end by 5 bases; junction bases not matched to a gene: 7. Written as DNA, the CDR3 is TGTGCCAGCAGCTTACGGCTAGCGGGGGCACTAGATACGCAGTATTTT. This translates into CASSLRLAGALDTQYF.

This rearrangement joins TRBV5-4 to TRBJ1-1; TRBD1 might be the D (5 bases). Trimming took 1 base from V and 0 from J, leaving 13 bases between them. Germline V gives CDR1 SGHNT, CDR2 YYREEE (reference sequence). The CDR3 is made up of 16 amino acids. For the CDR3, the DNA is TGTGCCAGCAGCTTGCAGGGTACGAGAATGAACACTGAAGCTTTCTTT. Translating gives CASSLQGTRMNTEAFF. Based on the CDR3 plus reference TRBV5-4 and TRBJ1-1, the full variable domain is ETGVTQSPTHLIKTRGQQVTLRCSSQSGHNTVSWYQQALGQGPQFIFQYYREEENGRGNFPPRFSGLQFPNYSSELNVNALELDDSALYLCASSLQGTRMNTEAFFGQGTRLTVV.

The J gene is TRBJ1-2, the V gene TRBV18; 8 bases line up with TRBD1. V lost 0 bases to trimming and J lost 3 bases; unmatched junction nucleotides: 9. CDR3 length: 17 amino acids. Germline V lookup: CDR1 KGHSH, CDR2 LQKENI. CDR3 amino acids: CASSPPQTGVVDYGYTF. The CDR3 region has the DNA TGTGCCAGCTCACCACCTCAGACAGGGGTAGTTGACTATGGCTACACCTTC. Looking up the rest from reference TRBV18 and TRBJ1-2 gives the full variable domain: NAGVMQNPRHLVRRRGQEARLRCSPMKGHSHVYWYRQLPEEGLKFMVYLQKENIIDESGMPKERFSAEFPKEGPSILRIQQVVRGDSAAYFCASSPPQTGVVDYGYTFGSGTRLTVV.

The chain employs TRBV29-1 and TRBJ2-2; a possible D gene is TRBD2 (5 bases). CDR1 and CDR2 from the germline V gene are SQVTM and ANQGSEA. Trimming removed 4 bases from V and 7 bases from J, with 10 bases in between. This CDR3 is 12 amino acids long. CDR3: CSVGRRVGELFF. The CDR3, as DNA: TGCAGCGTTGGCAGGCGGGTCGGGGAGCTGTTTTTT.

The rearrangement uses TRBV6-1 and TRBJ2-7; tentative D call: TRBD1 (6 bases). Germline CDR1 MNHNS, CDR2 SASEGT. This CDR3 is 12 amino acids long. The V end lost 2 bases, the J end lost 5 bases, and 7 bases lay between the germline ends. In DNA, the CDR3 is TGTGCCAGCAGTGAAAAGGGGGACGAGCAGTACTTC. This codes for CASSEKGDEQYF.

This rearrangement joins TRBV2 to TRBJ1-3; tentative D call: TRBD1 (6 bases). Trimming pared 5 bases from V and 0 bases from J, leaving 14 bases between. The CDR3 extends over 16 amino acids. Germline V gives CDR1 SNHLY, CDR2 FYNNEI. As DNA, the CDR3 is TGTGCCAGCAGTAGACGACAGGCCGCCTCTGGAAACACCATATATTTT. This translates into CASSRRQAASGNTIYF.